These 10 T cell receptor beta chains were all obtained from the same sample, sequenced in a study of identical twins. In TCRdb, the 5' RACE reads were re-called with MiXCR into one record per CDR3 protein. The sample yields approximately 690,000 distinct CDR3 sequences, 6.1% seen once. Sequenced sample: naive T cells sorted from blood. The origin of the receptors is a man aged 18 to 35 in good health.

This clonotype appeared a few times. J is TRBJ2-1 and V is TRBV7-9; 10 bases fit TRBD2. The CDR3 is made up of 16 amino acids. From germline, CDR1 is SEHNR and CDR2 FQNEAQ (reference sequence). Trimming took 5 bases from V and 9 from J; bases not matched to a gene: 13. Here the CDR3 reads CASSTILAGDLAEQFF. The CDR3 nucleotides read TGTGCCAGCAGCACCATTCTAGCGGGAGACTTGGCTGAGCAGTTCTTC.

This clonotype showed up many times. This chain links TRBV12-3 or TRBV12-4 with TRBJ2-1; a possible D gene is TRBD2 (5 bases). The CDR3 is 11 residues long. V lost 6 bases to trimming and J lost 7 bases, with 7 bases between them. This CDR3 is CASRRENEQFF. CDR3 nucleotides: TGTGCCAGCAGACGGGAAAATGAGCAGTTCTTC.

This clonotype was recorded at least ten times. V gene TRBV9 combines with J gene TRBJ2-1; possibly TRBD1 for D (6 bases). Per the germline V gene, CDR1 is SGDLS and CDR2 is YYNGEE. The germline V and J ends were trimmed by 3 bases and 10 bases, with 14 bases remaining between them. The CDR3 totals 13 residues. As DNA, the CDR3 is TGTGCCAGCAGCGAAACACAGGGCACGGAGCAGTTCTTC. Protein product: CASSETQGTEQFF.

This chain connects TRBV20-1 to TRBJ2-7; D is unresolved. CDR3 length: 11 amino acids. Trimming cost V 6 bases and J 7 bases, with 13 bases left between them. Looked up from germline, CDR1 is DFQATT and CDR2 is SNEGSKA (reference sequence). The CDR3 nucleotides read TGCAGTGCCTTAAGACCGACTGAGCAGTACTTC. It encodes CSALRPTEQYF.

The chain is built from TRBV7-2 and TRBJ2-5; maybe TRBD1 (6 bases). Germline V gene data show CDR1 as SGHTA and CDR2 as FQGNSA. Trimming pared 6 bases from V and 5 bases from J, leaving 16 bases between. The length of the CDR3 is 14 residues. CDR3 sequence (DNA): TGTGCCAGCAGGCCACCGGGACATCTGGAGACCCAGTACTTC. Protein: CASRPPGHLETQYF.

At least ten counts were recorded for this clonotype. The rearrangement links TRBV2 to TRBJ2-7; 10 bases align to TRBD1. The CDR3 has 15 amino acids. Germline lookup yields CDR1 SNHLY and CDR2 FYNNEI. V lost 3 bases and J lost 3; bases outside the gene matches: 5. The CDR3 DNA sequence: TGTGCCAGCAGTGAGACAGGGGGCCCCGACTACGAGCAGTACGTC. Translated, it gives CASSETGGPDYEQYV.

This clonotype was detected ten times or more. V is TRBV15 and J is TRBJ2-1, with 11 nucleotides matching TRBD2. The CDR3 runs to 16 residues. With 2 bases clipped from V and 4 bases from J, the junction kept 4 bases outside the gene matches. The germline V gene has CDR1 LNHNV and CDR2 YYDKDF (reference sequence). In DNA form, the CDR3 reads TGTGCCACCAGCAGAAACCCTAGCGGGGGGTACAATGAGCAGTTCTTC. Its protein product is CATSRNPSGGYNEQFF.

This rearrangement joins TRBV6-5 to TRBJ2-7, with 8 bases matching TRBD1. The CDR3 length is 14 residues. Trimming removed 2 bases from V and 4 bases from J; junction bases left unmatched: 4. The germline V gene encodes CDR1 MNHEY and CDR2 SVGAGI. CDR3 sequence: CASSYRDRFYEQYF. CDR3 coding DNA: TGTGCCAGCAGTTACCGGGACAGGTTTTACGAGCAGTACTTC.

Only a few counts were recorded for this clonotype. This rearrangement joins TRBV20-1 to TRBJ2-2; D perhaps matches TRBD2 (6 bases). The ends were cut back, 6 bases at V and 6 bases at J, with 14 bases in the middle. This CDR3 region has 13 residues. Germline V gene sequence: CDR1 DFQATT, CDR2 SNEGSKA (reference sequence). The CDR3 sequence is CSALQSGSGELFF. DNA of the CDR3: TGCAGTGCCCTGCAAAGCGGGTCCGGGGAGCTGTTTTTT.

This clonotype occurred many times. CDR3 bases: TGTGCCAGCAGCCGCGGAGCAAAGCGGGAGTTAGGGCTGGACATTCAGTACTTC. This codes for CASSRGAKRELGLDIQYF. The chain employs TRBV4-2 and TRBJ2-4, with 8 bases that match TRBD2. This CDR3 region has 18 residues. Germline V lookup: CDR1 LGHNA, CDR2 YNFKEQ. Trimming cost V 4 bases and J 8 bases; bases outside gene matches: 19.